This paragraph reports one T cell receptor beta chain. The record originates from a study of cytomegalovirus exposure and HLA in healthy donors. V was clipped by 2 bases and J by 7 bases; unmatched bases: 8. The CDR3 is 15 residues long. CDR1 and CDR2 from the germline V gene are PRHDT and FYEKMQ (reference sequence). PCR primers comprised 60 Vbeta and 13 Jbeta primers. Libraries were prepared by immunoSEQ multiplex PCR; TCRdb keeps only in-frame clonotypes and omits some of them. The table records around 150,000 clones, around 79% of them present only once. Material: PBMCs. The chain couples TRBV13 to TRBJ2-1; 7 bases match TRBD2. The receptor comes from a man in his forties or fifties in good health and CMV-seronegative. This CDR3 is CASSLIGGSGNEQFF. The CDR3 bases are TGTGCCAGCAGCTTAATCGGCGGGAGCGGAAATGAGCAGTTCTTC.